The clone carrying this T cell receptor (beta chain) was seen more than once but under ten times. The sample is drawn from a study of human T cells and chemical hapten exposure. The time point denotes: patch test 1, 2 weeks after DPC sensitization. This sample's treatment: therapeutic diphenylcyclopropenone sensitization with weekly scalp DPC. A single record per CDR3 protein comes from TCRdb applying MiXCR to the RACE reads. The table shows approximately 70,000 distinct CDR3 sequences, with over 7.5% occurring only once. The CDR3 has 14 residues. Germline V lookup: CDR1 SGDLS, CDR2 YYNGEE. V was clipped by 2 bases and J by 5 bases; unmatched bases: 5.

The chain combines TRBV9 with TRBJ2-5; 8 positions agree with TRBD1. The receptor's source is a middle-aged woman with alopecia areata. Some clones in this sample may be carry-over from other donors' samples. Sequences were derived from whole blood, sampled in connection with sensitization to the hapten diphenylcyclopropenone (DPC). CDR3 amino acids: CASSVTGVGETQYF. In nucleotides, the CDR3 is TGTGCCAGCAGCGTGACAGGGGTTGGCGAGACCCAGTACTTC.